The clone carrying this T cell receptor (beta chain) was detected a few times. Its antigen is as yet unknown. This CDR3 is also generated by other DNA sequences in the sample. The data stem from a study of memory CD4+ T cells and cytomegalovirus serostatus. Overall study: Healthy Belgian adult donors included roughly nine CMV-positive and fewer than 25 CMV-negative people. Broader study findings: Suggested: most of the CMV-linked TCR signature lies in CD4+ memory cells.

Trimming stripped 3 bases from V and 5 bases from J, with 10 bases between. CDR3 length: 13 amino acids. Germline V CDR1 and CDR2: SEHNR, FQNEAQ (reference sequence). Single viable CD3+CD4+CD8-CD45RO+ cells were sorted as the memory CD4+ T cells. Sequencing used immunoSEQ multiplex PCR; TCRdb keeps in-frame clones, though not all of them. The table includes 60,000 or so clones, 82% detected once. The TCR was taken from an adult in good health and CMV-seronegative. Some clones in this sample may be carry-over from other donors' samples. Sequenced: memory CD4+ T cells from blood. The genes are TRBV7-9 and TRBJ1-1, with D uncertain. The CDR3 sequence: CASSFSGLTEAFF. The CDR3 coding sequence is TGTGCCAGCAGCTTCTCAGGATTGACTGAAGCTTTCTTT.